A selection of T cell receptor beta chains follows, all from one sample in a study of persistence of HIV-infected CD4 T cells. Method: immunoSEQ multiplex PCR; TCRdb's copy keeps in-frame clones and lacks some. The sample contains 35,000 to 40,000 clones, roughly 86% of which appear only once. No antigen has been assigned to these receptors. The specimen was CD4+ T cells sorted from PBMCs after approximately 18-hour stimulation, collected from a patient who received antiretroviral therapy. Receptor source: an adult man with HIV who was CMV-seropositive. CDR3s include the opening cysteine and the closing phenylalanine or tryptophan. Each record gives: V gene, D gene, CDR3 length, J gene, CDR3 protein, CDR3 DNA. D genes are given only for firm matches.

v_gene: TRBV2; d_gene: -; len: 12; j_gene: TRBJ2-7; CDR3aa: CASSDGAYEQYF; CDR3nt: TGTGCCAGCAGTGACGGAGCCTACGAGCAGTACTTC
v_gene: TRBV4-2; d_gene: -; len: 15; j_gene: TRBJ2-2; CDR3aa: CASSQDSSATGELFF; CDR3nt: TGTGCCAGCAGCCAAGATAGTTCGGCAACCGGGGAGCTGTTTTTT
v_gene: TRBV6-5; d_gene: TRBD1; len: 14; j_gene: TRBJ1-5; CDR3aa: CASSPIDREQPQHF; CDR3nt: TGTGCCAGCAGCCCAATCGACAGGGAACAGCCCCAGCATTTT
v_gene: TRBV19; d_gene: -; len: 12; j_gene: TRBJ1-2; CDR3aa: CASRQGNYGYTF; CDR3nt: TGTGCCAGTAGGCAGGGTAACTATGGCTACACCTTC
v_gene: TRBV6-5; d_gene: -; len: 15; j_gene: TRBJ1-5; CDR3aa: CASSASTGRNQPQHF; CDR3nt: TGTGCCAGCAGCGCCTCGACGGGCCGCAATCAGCCCCAGCATTTT
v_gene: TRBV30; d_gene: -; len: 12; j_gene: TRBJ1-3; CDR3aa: CAWTTGGNTIYF; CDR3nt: TGTGCCTGGACCACAGGGGGAAACACCATATATTTT
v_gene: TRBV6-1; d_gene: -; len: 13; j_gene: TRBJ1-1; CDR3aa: CASSEGAAGEAFF; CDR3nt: TGTGCCAGCAGTGAAGGGGCCGCGGGTGAAGCTTTCTTT
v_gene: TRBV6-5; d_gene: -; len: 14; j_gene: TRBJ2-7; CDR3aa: CASSYARGRNEQYF; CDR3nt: TGTGCCAGCAGTTACGCGCGGGGGCGCAACGAGCAGTACTTC
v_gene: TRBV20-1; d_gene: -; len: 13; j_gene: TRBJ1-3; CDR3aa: CSASTGTGNTIYF; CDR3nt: TGCAGTGCTAGTACAGGAACTGGAAACACCATATATTTT
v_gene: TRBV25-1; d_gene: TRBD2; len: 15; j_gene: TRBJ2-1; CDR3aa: CASSHGLAGADEQFF; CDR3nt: TGTGCCAGCAGTCACGGACTAGCCGGGGCCGATGAGCAGTTCTTC